A selection of T cell receptor beta chains follows, all from one sample in a study of T-cell memory formation after mild COVID-19. TCRdb used MiXCR to reprocess the 5' RACE reads, holding one entry per CDR3 protein. The sample lists about 320,000 distinct CDR3 sequences, 13% to 15% occurring once. The sample taken for sequencing was PBMCs or a T cell subset sorted from them (not recorded which). These receptors all come from a man younger than 30 who had mild COVID-19 (a few samples of this study predate the infection). Cell type and time point are not known. Each CDR3 is given with its conserved first and last residue. The order of the fields is CDR3 protein, CDR3 DNA, V gene, J gene, clone size, D gene. The D gene is left open where the match is weak. Only part of the rows carry a size: once, few, many, or a class if the clone is expanded.

CDR3aa: CASGRSGGTDTQYF
CDR3nt: TGTGCCAGCGGACGTAGCGGGGGGACGGATACGCAGTATTTT
v_gene: TRBV12-3/TRBV12-4
j_gene: TRBJ2-3
abundance: -
d_gene: TRBD2

CDR3aa: CASSRGSWGEGGYTF
CDR3nt: TGTGCCAGCAGCCGAGGGTCATGGGGAGAGGGAGGCTACACCTTC
v_gene: TRBV7-9
j_gene: TRBJ1-2
abundance: few
d_gene: -

CDR3aa: CASSPFSLMANSNQPQHF
CDR3nt: TGTGCCAGCAGCCCCTTTTCGTTGATGGCAAACAGCAATCAGCCCCAGCATTTT
v_gene: TRBV6-6
j_gene: TRBJ1-5
abundance: few
d_gene: -

CDR3aa: CASSYSQGVDEKLFF
CDR3nt: TGTGCCAGCAGTTACTCGCAGGGAGTGGATGAAAAACTGTTTTTT
v_gene: TRBV6-5
j_gene: TRBJ1-4
abundance: -
d_gene: -

CDR3aa: CASSLELAGYNEQFF
CDR3nt: TGCGCCAGCAGCTTGGAACTAGCGGGGTACAATGAGCAGTTCTTC
v_gene: TRBV5-1
j_gene: TRBJ2-1
abundance: many
d_gene: TRBD2

CDR3aa: CASSWTGGYTIYF
CDR3nt: TGTGCCAGCAGTTGGACAGGGGGATACACCATATATTTT
v_gene: TRBV6-1
j_gene: TRBJ1-3
abundance: -
d_gene: TRBD1

CDR3aa: CASSQAGRPQHF
CDR3nt: TGTGCCAGCAGCCAAGCGGGGAGGCCCCAGCATTTT
v_gene: TRBV3-1
j_gene: TRBJ1-5
abundance: -
d_gene: -

CDR3aa: CASSPSGGKRGNTEAFF
CDR3nt: TGTGCCAGCAGCCCCTCGGGTGGAAAGCGGGGGAACACTGAAGCTTTCTTT
v_gene: TRBV7-9
j_gene: TRBJ1-1
abundance: -
d_gene: -

CDR3aa: CASSLLPGGNSPLHF
CDR3nt: TGTGCCAGCAGCCTACTGCCGGGGGGAAATTCACCCCTCCACTTT
v_gene: TRBV7-9
j_gene: TRBJ1-6
abundance: many
d_gene: -

CDR3aa: CASSQSRGNTEAFF
CDR3nt: TGCGCCAGCAGTCAATCGAGGGGGAACACTGAAGCTTTCTTT
v_gene: TRBV23-1
j_gene: TRBJ1-1
abundance: many
d_gene: -

CDR3aa: CASSHRTGVSNQPQHF
CDR3nt: TGTGCCAGCAGCCACAGGACAGGTGTAAGCAATCAGCCCCAGCATTTT
v_gene: TRBV4-2
j_gene: TRBJ1-5
abundance: few
d_gene: TRBD1

CDR3aa: CASSQPTGSIYEQYF
CDR3nt: TGCGCCAGCAGCCAACCTACGGGGTCGATCTACGAGCAGTACTTC
v_gene: TRBV4-1
j_gene: TRBJ2-7
abundance: many
d_gene: -

CDR3aa: CASGLGLSGTAYNEQFF
CDR3nt: TGTGCTAGTGGTTTGGGACTTTCCGGGACAGCCTACAATGAGCAGTTCTTC
v_gene: TRBV12-5
j_gene: TRBJ2-1
abundance: -
d_gene: TRBD1

CDR3aa: CASSFPPPGAYEQYF
CDR3nt: TGTGCCAGCAGTTTCCCCCCCCCGGGGGCGTACGAGCAGTACTTC
v_gene: TRBV27
j_gene: TRBJ2-7
abundance: -
d_gene: -